This TCR beta chain was recovered during a study of blood T cell repertoires in COVID-19 (dated by TCRdb to about 2020). Background for the entire study: Collaborator samples came from the United States, Italy and Spain and covered acute and convalescent phases of COVID-19. Subjects who had been exposed to COVID-19, were actively infected with it, or had recovered from it provided the deeply sampled blood TCRbeta repertoires that made up the dataset. A freely available public database, intended as a resource for researchers studying the immune response to SARS-CoV-2, is where the repertoires were released. Where available, HLA class I and class II types were obtained from metadata supplied by the sample provider rather than from assay-based typing. The prospective study material was composed of cDNA or gDNA derived from T cells, B-cell-depleted T cells, or PBMCs. Samples were obtained from the ongoing ImmuneRACE study (first 160 participants) and from 1,254 subjects provided by 6 global collaborators. Nearly every sample came with metadata listing a de-identified subject ID, COVID-19 status, age in years and sex. What the study reported, not specific to this receptor: Clinical and demographic metadata were provided uncurated, with the amount varying by source and participant.

Taken from the germline V gene, the CDR1 and CDR2 loops are KGHSH and LQKENI. V loses 0 bases of germline sequence and J loses 2 bases, and the interval between the two ends is 8 bases. From cysteine to phenylalanine, the CDR3 is 15 amino acids long. Only the CDR3 DNA stays, 45 bases, in frame from base 1. Comments on this clone: Its antigen remains undetermined. No much larger clonotype is one base removed from it; base qualities were not supplied.

Samples from volunteer blood donors who had recovered from COVID-19 were contributed by a second Seattle source. The collaborating institutions used their own protocols to collect whole blood in K2EDTA tubes. For TCRbeta analysis, collaborators shipped samples as frozen whole blood, isolated PBMCs, or DNA extracted from either of those sample types. The immunoSEQ Assay, a bias-controlled multiplex PCR, was used to amplify TCRbeta CDR3 regions from genomic DNA. Per the original workflow: Nucleated cell counts per sample were estimated from amplification of reference gene primers within the assay. To quantify the absolute abundance of each unique TCRbeta CDR3 rearrangement, sequence reads were collapsed and filtered. For each sample, productive Simpson clonality was calculated as the square root of Simpson's diversity index over productive rearrangements. The table comes from immuneACCESS by way of TCRdb, which keeps in-frame sequences with V and J called. Part of the clones is missing from these tables; in studies checked, under half for an unresolved V gene and the rest for unknown reasons. D and trimming were read from the DNA, whereas the V and J calls and clone size are those reported in that table. The sample records 150,000 to 200,000 clones, approximately 80% of which are singletons. About an eighth of the sample is taken by the ten largest.

The TCR comes from a man between 65 and 85 years old who had recovered from COVID-19. Here the chain combines TRBV18 and TRBJ2-1; the D gene cannot be resolved reliably. The sample consisted of peripheral blood. The sequence in DNA is TGTGCCAGCTCACCACCGGGCAGCACCTACAATGAGCAGTTCTTC. This gives the protein CASSPPGSTYNEQFF. Where the CDR3 stops, the reference TRBV18 and TRBJ2-1 genes take over; the full variable domain is NAGVMQNPRHLVRRRGQEARLRCSPMKGHSHVYWYRQLPEEGLKFMVYLQKENIIDESGMPKERFSAEFPKEGPSILRIQQVVRGDSAAYFCASSPPGSTYNEQFFGPGTRLTVL.